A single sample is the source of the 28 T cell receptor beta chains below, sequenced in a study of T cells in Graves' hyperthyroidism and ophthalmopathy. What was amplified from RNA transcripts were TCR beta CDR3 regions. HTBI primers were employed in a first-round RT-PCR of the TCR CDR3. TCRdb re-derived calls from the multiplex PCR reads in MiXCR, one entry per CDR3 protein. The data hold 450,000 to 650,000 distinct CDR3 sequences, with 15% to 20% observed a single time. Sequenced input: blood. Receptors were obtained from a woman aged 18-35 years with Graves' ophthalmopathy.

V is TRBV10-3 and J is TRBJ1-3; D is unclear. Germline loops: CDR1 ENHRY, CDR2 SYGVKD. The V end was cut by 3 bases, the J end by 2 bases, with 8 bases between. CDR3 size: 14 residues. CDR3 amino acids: CAISDVETGNTIYF. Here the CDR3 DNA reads TGTGCCATCAGTGATGTGGAAACTGGAAACACCATATATTTT.

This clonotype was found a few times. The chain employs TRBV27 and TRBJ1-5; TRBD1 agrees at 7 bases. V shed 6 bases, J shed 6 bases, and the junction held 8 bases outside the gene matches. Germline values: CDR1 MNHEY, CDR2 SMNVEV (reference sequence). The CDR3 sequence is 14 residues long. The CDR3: CASSQAGGFQPQHF. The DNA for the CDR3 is TGTGCCAGCAGCCAAGCAGGGGGATTTCAGCCCCAGCATTTT.

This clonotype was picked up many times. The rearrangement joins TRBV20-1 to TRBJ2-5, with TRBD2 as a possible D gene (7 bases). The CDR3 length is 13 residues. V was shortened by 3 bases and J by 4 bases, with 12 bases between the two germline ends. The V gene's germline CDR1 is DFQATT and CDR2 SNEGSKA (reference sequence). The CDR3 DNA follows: TGCAGTGCTAGCGGGGGCGGGGGAGAGACCCAGTACTTC. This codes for CSASGGGGETQYF.

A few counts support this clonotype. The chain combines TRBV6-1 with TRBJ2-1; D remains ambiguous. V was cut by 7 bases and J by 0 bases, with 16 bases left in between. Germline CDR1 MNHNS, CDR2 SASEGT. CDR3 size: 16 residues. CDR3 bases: TGTGCCAGCACCGCCGTCGGGCAGAGCTCCTACAATGAGCAGTTCTTC. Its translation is CASTAVGQSSYNEQFF.

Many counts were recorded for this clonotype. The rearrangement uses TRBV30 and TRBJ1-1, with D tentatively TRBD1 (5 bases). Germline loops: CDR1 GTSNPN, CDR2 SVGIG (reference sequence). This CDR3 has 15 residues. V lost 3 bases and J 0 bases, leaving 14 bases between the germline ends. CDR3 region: CAWSVNPRVNTEAFF. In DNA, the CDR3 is TGTGCCTGGAGCGTGAACCCCAGGGTGAACACTGAAGCTTTCTTT.

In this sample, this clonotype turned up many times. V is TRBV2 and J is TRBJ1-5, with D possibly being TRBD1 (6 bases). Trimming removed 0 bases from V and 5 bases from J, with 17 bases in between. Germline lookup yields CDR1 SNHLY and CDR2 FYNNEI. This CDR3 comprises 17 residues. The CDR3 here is CASSEAGRGRGDQPQHF. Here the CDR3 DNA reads TGTGCCAGCAGTGAAGCGGGGCGAGGGAGGGGGGATCAGCCCCAGCATTTT.

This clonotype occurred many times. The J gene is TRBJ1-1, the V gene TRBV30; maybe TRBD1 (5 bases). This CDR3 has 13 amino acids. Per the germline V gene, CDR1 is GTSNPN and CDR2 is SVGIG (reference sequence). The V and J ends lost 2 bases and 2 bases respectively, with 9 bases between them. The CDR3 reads CAWSQDTNTEAFF. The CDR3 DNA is TGTGCCTGGAGTCAGGACACAAACACTGAAGCTTTCTTT.

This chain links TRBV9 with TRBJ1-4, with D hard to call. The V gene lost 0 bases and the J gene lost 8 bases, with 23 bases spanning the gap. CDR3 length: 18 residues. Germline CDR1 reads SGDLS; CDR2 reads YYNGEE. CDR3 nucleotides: TGTGCCAGCAGCGTAGCTACGACGCCCGACCCGGGTTTGGAAAAACTGTTTTTT. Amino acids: CASSVATTPDPGLEKLFF.

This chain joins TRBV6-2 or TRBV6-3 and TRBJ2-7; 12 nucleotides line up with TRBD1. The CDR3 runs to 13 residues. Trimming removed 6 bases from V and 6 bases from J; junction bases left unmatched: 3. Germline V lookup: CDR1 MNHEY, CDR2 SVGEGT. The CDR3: CASRRDRGREQYF. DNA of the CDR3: TGTGCCAGCAGGCGGGACAGGGGGCGCGAGCAGTACTTC.

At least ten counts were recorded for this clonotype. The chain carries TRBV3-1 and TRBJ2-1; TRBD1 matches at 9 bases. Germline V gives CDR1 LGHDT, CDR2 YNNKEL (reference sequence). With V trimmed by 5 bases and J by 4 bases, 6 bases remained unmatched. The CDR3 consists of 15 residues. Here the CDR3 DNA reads TGTGCCAGCAGCGACCGGGACAGGGATTACAATGAGCAGTTCTTC. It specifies CASSDRDRDYNEQFF.

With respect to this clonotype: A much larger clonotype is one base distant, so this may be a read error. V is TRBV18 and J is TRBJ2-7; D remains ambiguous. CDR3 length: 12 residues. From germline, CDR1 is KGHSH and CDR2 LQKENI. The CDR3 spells CASPPASYEQYF. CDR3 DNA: TGTGCCAGCCCACCGGCCTCCTACGAGCAGTACTTC.

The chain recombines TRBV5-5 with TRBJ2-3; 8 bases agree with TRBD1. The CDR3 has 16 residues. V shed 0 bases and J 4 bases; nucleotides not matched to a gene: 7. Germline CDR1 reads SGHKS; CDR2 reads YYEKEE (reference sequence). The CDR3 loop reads CASSLVPQGASDTQYF. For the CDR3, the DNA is TGTGCCAGCAGCTTGGTCCCGCAGGGGGCATCAGATACGCAGTATTTT.

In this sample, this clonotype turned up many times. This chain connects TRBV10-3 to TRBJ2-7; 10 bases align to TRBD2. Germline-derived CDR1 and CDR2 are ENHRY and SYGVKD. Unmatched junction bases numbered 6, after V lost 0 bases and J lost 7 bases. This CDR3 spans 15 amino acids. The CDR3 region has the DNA TGTGCCATCAGTGAGTCAACTAGCGGGGTGGTTGAGCAGTACTTC. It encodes CAISESTSGVVEQYF.

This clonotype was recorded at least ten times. CDR3 region: CASSITGGVEAFF. CDR3 nucleotide sequence: TGTGCCAGCAGTATCACCGGGGGCGTGGAAGCTTTCTTT. The chain couples TRBV28 to TRBJ1-1; the D gene is possibly TRBD1 (6 bases). V shed 5 bases and J shed 8 bases, with 15 bases lying between them. This CDR3 is built from 13 residues. Germline CDR1 MDHEN, CDR2 SYDVKM.

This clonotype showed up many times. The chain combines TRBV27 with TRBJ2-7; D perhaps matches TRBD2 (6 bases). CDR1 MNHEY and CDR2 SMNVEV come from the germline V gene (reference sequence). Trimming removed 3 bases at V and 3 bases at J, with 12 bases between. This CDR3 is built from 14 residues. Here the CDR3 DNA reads TGTGCCAGCAGTTTTTTAGGACTAAACTACGAGCAGTACTTC. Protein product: CASSFLGLNYEQYF.

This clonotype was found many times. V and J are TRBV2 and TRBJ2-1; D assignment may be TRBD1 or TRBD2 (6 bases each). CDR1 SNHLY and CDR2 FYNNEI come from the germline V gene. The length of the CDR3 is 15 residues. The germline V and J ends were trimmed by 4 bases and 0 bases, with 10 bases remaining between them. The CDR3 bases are TGTGCCAGCAGTGCGGGGGCGAGCTCCTACAATGAGCAGTTCTTC. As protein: CASSAGASSYNEQFF.

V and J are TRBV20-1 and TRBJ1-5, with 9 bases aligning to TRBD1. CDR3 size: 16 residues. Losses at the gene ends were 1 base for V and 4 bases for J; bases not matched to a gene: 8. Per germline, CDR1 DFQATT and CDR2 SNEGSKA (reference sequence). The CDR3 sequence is CSARGNRDRVNQPQHF. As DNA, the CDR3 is TGCAGTGCTAGAGGTAACCGGGACAGGGTTAATCAGCCCCAGCATTTT.

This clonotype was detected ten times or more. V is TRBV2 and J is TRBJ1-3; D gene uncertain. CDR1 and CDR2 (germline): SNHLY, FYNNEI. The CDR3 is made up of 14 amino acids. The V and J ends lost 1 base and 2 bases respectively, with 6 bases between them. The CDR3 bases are TGTGCCAGCAGTGAAGAGAGGACTGGAAACACCATATATTTT. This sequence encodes CASSEERTGNTIYF.

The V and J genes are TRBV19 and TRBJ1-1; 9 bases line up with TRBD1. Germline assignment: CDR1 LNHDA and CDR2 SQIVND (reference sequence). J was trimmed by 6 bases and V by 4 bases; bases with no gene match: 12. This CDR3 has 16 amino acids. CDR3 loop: CASSTRDRAKEAEAFF. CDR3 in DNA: TGTGCCAGTAGTACCCGGGACAGGGCGAAGGAGGCTGAAGCTTTCTTT.

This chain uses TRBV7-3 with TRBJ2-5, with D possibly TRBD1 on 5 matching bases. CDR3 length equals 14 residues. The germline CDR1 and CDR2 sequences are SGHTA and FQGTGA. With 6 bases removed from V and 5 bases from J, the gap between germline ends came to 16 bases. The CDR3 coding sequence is TGTGCCAGCAGTCGTGGCAGGGCCGGTGAGACCCAGTACTTC. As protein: CASSRGRAGETQYF.

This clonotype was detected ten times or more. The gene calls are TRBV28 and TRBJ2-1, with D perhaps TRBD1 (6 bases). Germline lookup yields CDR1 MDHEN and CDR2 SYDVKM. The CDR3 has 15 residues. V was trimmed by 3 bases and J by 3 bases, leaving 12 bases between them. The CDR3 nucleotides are TGTGCCAGCAGTTTGTACAGGGTAGGCTACAATGAGCAGTTCTTC. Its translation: CASSLYRVGYNEQFF. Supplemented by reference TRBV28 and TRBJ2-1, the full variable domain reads DVKVTQSSRYLVKRTGEKVFLECVQDMDHENMFWYRQDPGLGLRLIYFSYDVKMKEKGDIPEGYSVSREKKERFSLILESASTNQTSMYLCASSLYRVGYNEQFFGPGTRLTVL.

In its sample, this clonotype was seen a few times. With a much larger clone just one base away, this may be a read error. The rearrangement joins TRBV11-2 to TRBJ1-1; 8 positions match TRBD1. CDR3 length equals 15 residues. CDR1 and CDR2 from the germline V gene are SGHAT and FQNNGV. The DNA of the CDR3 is TGTGCCAGCAGCCGCCGACAGGGGACCAACACTGGAGCTTTCTTT. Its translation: CASSRRQGTNTGAFF.

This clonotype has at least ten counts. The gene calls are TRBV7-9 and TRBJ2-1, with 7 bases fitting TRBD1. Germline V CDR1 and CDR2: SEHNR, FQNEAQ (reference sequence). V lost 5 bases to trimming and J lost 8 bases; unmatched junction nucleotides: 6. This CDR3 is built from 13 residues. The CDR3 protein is CASSPRQGHEQFF. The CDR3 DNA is TGTGCCAGCAGCCCTAGACAGGGTCATGAGCAGTTCTTC.

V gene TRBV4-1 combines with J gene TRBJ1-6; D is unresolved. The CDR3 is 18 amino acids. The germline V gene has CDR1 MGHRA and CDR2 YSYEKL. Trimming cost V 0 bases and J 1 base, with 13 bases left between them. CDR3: CASSQDHQAVSYNSPLHF. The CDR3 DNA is TGCGCCAGCAGCCAAGATCACCAGGCGGTGTCCTATAATTCACCCCTCCACTTT.

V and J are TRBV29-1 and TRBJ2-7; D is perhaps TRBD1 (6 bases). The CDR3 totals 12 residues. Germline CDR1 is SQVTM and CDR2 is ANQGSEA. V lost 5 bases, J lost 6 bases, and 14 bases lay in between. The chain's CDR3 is CSVRNRVGEQYF. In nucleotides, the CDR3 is TGCAGCGTTCGTAACAGGGTGGGCGAGCAGTACTTC.

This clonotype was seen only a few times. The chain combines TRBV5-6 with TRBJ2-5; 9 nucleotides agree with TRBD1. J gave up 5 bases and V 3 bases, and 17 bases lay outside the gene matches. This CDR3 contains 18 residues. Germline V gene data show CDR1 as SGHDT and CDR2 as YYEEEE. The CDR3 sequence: CASSSRGGTGPVTETQYF. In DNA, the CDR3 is TGTGCCAGCAGCTCGAGGGGGGGGACAGGGCCCGTAACGGAGACCCAGTACTTC.

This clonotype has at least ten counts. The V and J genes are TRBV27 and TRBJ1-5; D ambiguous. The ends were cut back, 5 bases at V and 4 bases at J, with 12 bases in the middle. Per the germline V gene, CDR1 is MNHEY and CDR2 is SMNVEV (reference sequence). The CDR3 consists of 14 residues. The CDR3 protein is CASSIRRGNQPQHF. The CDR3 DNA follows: TGTGCCAGCAGTATTCGTCGTGGGAATCAGCCCCAGCATTTT.

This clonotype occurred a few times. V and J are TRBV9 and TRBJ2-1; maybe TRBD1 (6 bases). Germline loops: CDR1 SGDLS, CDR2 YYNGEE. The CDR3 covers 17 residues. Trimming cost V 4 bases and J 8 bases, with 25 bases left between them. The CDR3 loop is CASSPEVSGVFADEQFF. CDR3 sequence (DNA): TGTGCCAGCAGCCCAGAGGTCTCAGGGGTTTTTGCCGATGAGCAGTTCTTC.